This paragraph covers one T cell receptor (beta chain) sequence. What it binds is unknown. The data are from a study of T cells in Graves' hyperthyroidism and ophthalmopathy. Study results and limitations: Most expanded thyroid clonotypes above 0.001 also appeared in blood.

This CDR3 spans 15 amino acids. Trimming removed 3 bases from V and 5 bases from J; junction bases left unmatched: 7. Looked up from germline, CDR1 is SNHLY and CDR2 is FYNNEI. Researchers took RNA transcripts and amplified the TCR beta CDR3 regions from them. HTBI primers were used for first-round RT-PCR of the TCR CDR3. TCRdb re-called the multiplex PCR reads through MiXCR, storing one row per CDR3 protein. The table lists hundreds of thousands of distinct CDR3 sequences, around 38% of them singletons. This sequence originates from a man younger than 30 with Graves' hyperthyroidism. This chain links TRBV2 with TRBJ2-5; 9 nucleotides match TRBD1. Sequences were obtained from blood. CDR3 DNA: TGTGCCAGCAGTGACTACAGGGGGCCTAGTGAGACCCAGTACTTC. It specifies CASSDYRGPSETQYF.